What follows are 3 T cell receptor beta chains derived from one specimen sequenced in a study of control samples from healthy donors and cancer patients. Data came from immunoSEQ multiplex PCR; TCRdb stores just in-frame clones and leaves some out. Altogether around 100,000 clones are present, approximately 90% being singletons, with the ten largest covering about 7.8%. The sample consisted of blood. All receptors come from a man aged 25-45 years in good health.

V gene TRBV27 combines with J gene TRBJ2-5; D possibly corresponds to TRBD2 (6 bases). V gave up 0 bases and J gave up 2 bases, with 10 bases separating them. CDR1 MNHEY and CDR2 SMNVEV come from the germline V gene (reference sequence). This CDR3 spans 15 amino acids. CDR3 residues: CASSLSTGVQETQYF. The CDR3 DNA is TGTGCCAGCAGTTTATCGACGGGGGTACAAGAGACCCAGTACTTC.

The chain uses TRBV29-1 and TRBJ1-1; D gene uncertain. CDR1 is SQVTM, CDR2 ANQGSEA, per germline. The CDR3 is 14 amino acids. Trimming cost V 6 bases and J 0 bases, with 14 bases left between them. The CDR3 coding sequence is TGCAGCGTGAGACCGACGTTCATGAACACTGAAGCTTTCTTT. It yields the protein CSVRPTFMNTEAFF.

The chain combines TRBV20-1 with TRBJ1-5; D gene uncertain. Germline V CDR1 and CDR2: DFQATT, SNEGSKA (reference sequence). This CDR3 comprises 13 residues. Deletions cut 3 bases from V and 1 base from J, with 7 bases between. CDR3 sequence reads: CSASSGSNQPQHF. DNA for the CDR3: TGCAGTGCTAGTTCCGGGAGCAATCAGCCCCAGCATTTT.